Included here is one T cell receptor (beta chain) sequence, with context. The data were obtained in a study of T cell responses to AZD1222 COVID-19 vaccine. The CDR3 spans 15 residues. Germline assignment: CDR1 MNHEY and CDR2 SVGAGI. Trimming shortened V by 6 bases and J by 5 bases, and 19 bases separated the two germline ends. Data came from immunoSEQ multiplex PCR; TCRdb stores just in-frame clones and leaves some out. The profile shows fewer than 200,000 clones, more than 75% of them singletons. Sample: peripheral blood, taken 28 days after the second AZD1222 dose. This chain connects TRBV6-5 to TRBJ2-5; tentative D call: TRBD1 (6 bases). The receptor was derived from an adult who received the AZD1222 COVID-19 vaccine. The CDR3, as DNA: TGTGCCAGCAGAAATGGCAGGGGTGGGGTTGAGACCCAGTACTTC. This sequence encodes CASRNGRGGVETQYF.